This TCR beta chain was observed in a study of blood T cell repertoires in COVID-19. In the study overall: The study drew acute and convalescent COVID-19 samples from the United States, Italy and Spain. T cells, B-cell-depleted T cells, or PBMCs provided the cDNA or gDNA that served as material.

CDR3 length: 14 residues. Germline V gene lookup returns CDR1 LGHNA and CDR2 YNFKEQ. Trimming stripped 0 bases from V and 5 bases from J, with 10 bases between. Original analysis: Scientists estimated how many nucleated cells there were by amplifying reference gene primers. Method: immunoSEQ multiplex PCR; TCRdb's copy keeps in-frame clones and lacks some. V, J and clone size derive from that table, while D and trimming were established from the DNA sequence. The sample records 140,000 to 150,000 clones, roughly 79% being singletons. This sequence was found in a human donor with acute or convalescent COVID-19. The donor label of this sample is uncertain. Sequenced material: peripheral blood. The chain has TRBV4-2 and TRBJ1-1; D is ambiguous. Here the CDR3 reads CASSQEGTGTEAFF. The DNA of the CDR3 is TGTGCCAGCAGCCAAGAAGGCACGGGAACTGAAGCTTTCTTT.